Below, 26 T cell receptor beta chains from the same sample are listed, as sequenced in a study of T cell clones after liver transplantation. The repertoire was sequenced with immunoSEQ multiplex PCR; TCRdb's copy has only in-frame clones and lacks some. The table includes about 80,000 clones, about 82% detected once. The source material was CD4+ T cells from blood, sampled 45 to 47 months after liver transplant. Receptors were obtained from a human patient who received a liver transplant. Some of the T cells might come from the graft donor.

This sequence joins TRBV5-1 and TRBJ1-1; possibly TRBD1 for D (6 bases). CDR3 length: 15 amino acids. Germline V gene data show CDR1 as SGHRS and CDR2 as YFSETQ. Trimming took off 2 bases at V and 1 base at J, with 12 bases between the two ends. CDR3 in DNA: TGCGCCAGCAGCTTCTCCGTCAGGGGGAACACTGAAGCTTTCTTT. Amino acid sequence: CASSFSVRGNTEAFF.

To note about this clone: Other DNA sequences of this sample code for an identical CDR3. The genes are TRBV2 and TRBJ1-5; D is perhaps TRBD1 (5 bases). Trimming left V 6 bases short and J 4 bases short, with 16 bases between. The CDR3 loop spans 15 amino acids. CDR1 is SNHLY, CDR2 FYNNEI, per germline. Written as DNA, the CDR3 is TGTGCCAGCAGCTTCCAAGGGGCTGGTAATCAGCCCCAGCATTTT. This sequence encodes CASSFQGAGNQPQHF.

The chain carries TRBV6-5 and TRBJ1-4; no clear D gene. In germline, CDR1 is MNHEY, CDR2 SVGAGI. This CDR3 is 15 amino acids long. Trimming pared 1 base from V and 8 bases from J, leaving 14 bases between. Written as DNA, the CDR3 is TGTGCCAGCAGTTACTACCGGGCGCCGATAGAAAAACTGTTTTTT. This codes for CASSYYRAPIEKLFF.

This rearrangement joins TRBV7-8 to TRBJ2-3; TRBD2 agrees at 8 bases. The V and J ends lost 4 bases and 1 base, in that order; junction bases with no gene match: 4. Germline-derived CDR1 and CDR2 are SGHVS and FQNEAQ. The CDR3 contains 15 residues. The CDR3: CASSWGLGGTDTQYF. DNA of the CDR3: TGTGCCAGCAGCTGGGGACTAGGGGGCACAGATACGCAGTATTTT. Complete variable domain (other parts from reference TRBV7-8 and TRBJ2-3): GAGVSQSPRYKVAKRGQDVALRCDPISGHVSLFWYQQALGQGPEFLTYFQNEAQLDKSGLPSDRFFAERPEGSVSTLKIQRTQQEDSAVYLCASSWGLGGTDTQYFGPGTRLTVL.

The V and J genes are TRBV9 and TRBJ2-1, with D possibly being TRBD1 or TRBD2 (5 bases each). Trimming shortened V by 4 bases and J by 2 bases, and 13 bases separated the two germline ends. This CDR3 is built from 15 residues. In germline, CDR1 is SGDLS, CDR2 YYNGEE. This chain's CDR3 is CASSTGAAPYNEQFF. CDR3 DNA: TGTGCCAGCAGCACAGGAGCGGCACCCTACAATGAGCAGTTCTTC.

The CDR3 DNA sequence: TGTGCCAGCGCCGGGGCAGGGGCTAACACTGAAGCTTTCTTT. The encoded protein is CASAGAGANTEAFF. The rearrangement links TRBV28 to TRBJ1-1; D may be TRBD1 (6 bases). Germline V gene sequence: CDR1 MDHEN, CDR2 SYDVKM. Trimming removed 8 bases at V and 2 bases at J, with 15 bases between. This CDR3 has 14 residues.

The CDR3, as DNA: TGTGCCAGTAGTATAGGACGGGGGATGAACACTGAAGCTTTCTTT. Encoded protein: CASSIGRGMNTEAFF. The V and J genes are TRBV19 and TRBJ1-1, with a possible D match to TRBD1 (5 bases). Trimming shortened V by 1 base and J by 0 bases, and 9 bases separated the two germline ends. This CDR3 region has 15 residues. Germline V CDR1 and CDR2: LNHDA, SQIVND (reference sequence).

This chain joins TRBV9 and TRBJ1-5; no clear D. CDR1 is SGDLS and CDR2 is YYNGEE in the germline V gene. The CDR3 covers 14 residues. The V end lost 4 bases, the J end lost 0 bases, and 8 bases lay between the germline ends. CDR3 sequence (DNA): TGTGCCAGCAGCCTCAGCTATAGCAATCAGCCCCAGCATTTT. Translating gives CASSLSYSNQPQHF.

The rearrangement joins TRBV6-6 to TRBJ2-7, with TRBD2 matching over 10 bases. CDR1 and CDR2 from the germline V gene are MNHNY and SVGAGI (reference sequence). This CDR3 comprises 15 residues. V lost 1 base to trimming and J lost 6 bases; unmatched junction nucleotides: 6. CDR3 sequence reads: CASSYYLAGDPEQYF. CDR3 coding DNA: TGTGCCAGCAGTTACTATCTAGCGGGAGACCCCGAGCAGTACTTC.

The chain recombines TRBV5-1 with TRBJ1-4; TRBD1 matches 7 bases. This CDR3 has 14 amino acids. J gave up 8 bases and V 6 bases, and 10 bases lay outside the gene matches. The germline V gene has CDR1 SGHRS and CDR2 YFSETQ. CDR3 protein: CASKTEGAGEKLFF. In DNA, the CDR3 is TGCGCCAGCAAAACCGAGGGGGCAGGAGAAAAACTGTTTTTT.

The chain is built from TRBV19 and TRBJ2-1; 9 bases are a match to TRBD1. V shed 8 bases and J 4 bases; nucleotides not matched to a gene: 9. The CDR3 has 15 amino acids. From germline, CDR1 is LNHDA and CDR2 SQIVND (reference sequence). CDR3 DNA sequence: TGTGCCAGTGGTCGACAGGGGGTAATTTACAATGAGCAGTTCTTC. Amino acid sequence: CASGRQGVIYNEQFF.

This chain joins TRBV29-1 and TRBJ2-3, with 14 bases fitting TRBD2. This CDR3 is 16 amino acids long. J lost 3 bases, V lost 5 bases, and 7 bases had no gene match. Germline CDR1 SQVTM, CDR2 ANQGSEA. The CDR3 is CSVTTSGRARTDTQYF. In DNA, the CDR3 is TGCAGCGTTACGACTAGCGGGAGGGCCCGGACAGATACGCAGTATTTT.

The rearrangement joins TRBV14 to TRBJ2-1, with TRBD1 matching over 11 bases. The CDR3 totals 19 residues. Germline CDR1 reads SGHDN; CDR2 reads FVKESK. The V gene end was trimmed by 3 bases and the J gene end by 4 bases; junction bases not matched to a gene: 14. This CDR3 is CASSHPGQGVPLGYNEQFF. DNA of the CDR3: TGTGCCAGCAGCCACCCGGGACAGGGGGTCCCCCTTGGGTACAATGAGCAGTTCTTC. The full variable domain, in which reference TRBV14 and TRBJ2-1 provide the parts outside the CDR3, is EAGVTQFPSHSVIEKGQTVTLRCDPISGHDNLYWYRRVMGKEIKFLLHFVKESKQDESGMPNNRFLAERTGGTYSTLKVQPAELEDSGVYFCASSHPGQGVPLGYNEQFFGPGTRLTVL.

This clone showed up just once. The rearrangement uses TRBV19 and TRBJ1-3; tentatively, D is TRBD1 (6 bases). Germline lookup yields CDR1 LNHDA and CDR2 SQIVND (reference sequence). Trimming took off 4 bases at V and 0 bases at J, with 16 bases between the two ends. The CDR3 is 17 amino acids. The CDR3: CASSTRTEVFSGNTIYF. CDR3 in DNA: TGTGCCAGTAGTACGCGGACAGAAGTTTTCTCTGGAAACACCATATATTTT.

This clone was counted a single time. The V gene is TRBV10-2, the J gene TRBJ2-1; 10 bases map to TRBD2. The CDR3 contains 15 residues. With V trimmed by 7 bases and J by 8 bases, 11 bases remained unmatched. The germline V gene has CDR1 WSHSY and CDR2 SAAADI. CDR3 in amino acids: CASNRASGSKYEQFF. The CDR3 DNA follows: TGCGCCAGCAATCGGGCTAGCGGGAGTAAGTATGAGCAGTTCTTC.

The chain carries TRBV6-1 and TRBJ2-7; 7 nucleotides align to TRBD1. Per the germline V gene, CDR1 is MNHNS and CDR2 is SASEGT. Losses at the gene ends were 6 bases for V and 2 bases for J; bases not matched to a gene: 7. The CDR3 totals 14 residues. CDR3 sequence reads: CASRKTGTAYEQYF. The CDR3 nucleotides are TGTGCCAGCAGAAAAACCGGGACAGCCTACGAGCAGTACTTC.

The CDR3 region has the DNA TGCGCCAGCAGCCGAAGGAGTAATAGCAATCAGCCCCAGCATTTT. Amino acids: CASSRRSNSNQPQHF. V usage is TRBV4-1 and J usage is TRBJ1-5; D is uncertain. V dropped 4 bases and J dropped 0 bases, with 10 bases sitting between them. The CDR3 runs to 15 residues. CDR1 and CDR2 from the germline V gene are MGHRA and YSYEKL.

The J gene is TRBJ2-5, the V gene TRBV10-2; TRBD2 matches at 11 bases. There are 15 residues in the CDR3. Germline V gene data show CDR1 as WSHSY and CDR2 as SAAADI. J lost 1 base, V lost 7 bases, and 5 bases had no gene match. The CDR3 protein is CASKKGLAAQETQYF. CDR3 bases: TGCGCCAGCAAGAAGGGACTAGCGGCCCAAGAGACCCAGTACTTC.

The chain links TRBV28 to TRBJ2-2, with 8 nucleotides matching TRBD2. The germline V gene encodes CDR1 MDHEN and CDR2 SYDVKM. This CDR3 is 17 amino acids long. Trimming took 3 bases from V and 1 from J; bases not matched to a gene: 7. The CDR3 is CASSFRIAGGNTGELFF. In DNA, the CDR3 is TGTGCCAGCAGTTTTAGAATTGCGGGGGGGAACACCGGGGAGCTGTTTTTT.

The chain links TRBV2 to TRBJ1-5; weak D call: TRBD1 (6 bases). Germline lookup yields CDR1 SNHLY and CDR2 FYNNEI. V lost 4 bases and J lost 2, with 12 bases in between. CDR3 length: 15 residues. The DNA of the CDR3 is TGTGCCAGCAGTGGAGGGGGTCCGGGCAATCAGCCCCAGCATTTT. This translates into CASSGGGPGNQPQHF.

The J gene is TRBJ2-1, the V gene TRBV25-1; 7 nucleotides agree with TRBD2. V trimming: 3 bases; J trimming: 5 bases; junction bases outside the gene matches: 7. Germline lookup yields CDR1 MGHDK and CDR2 SYGVNS. This CDR3 has 15 amino acids. The DNA of the CDR3 is TGTGCCAGCAGTGAGGAGACTAGCCCAGACAATGAGCAGTTCTTC. This codes for CASSEETSPDNEQFF. The full variable domain, with the rest looked up from reference TRBV25-1 and TRBJ2-1, is EADIYQTPRYLVIGTGKKITLECSQTMGHDKMYWYQQDPGMELHLIHYSYGVNSTEKGDLSSESTVSRIRTEHFPLTLESARPSHTSQYLCASSEETSPDNEQFFGPGTRLTVL.

The chain links TRBV19 to TRBJ1-5; D perhaps matches TRBD1 (5 bases). The CDR3 extends over 14 amino acids. CDR1 is LNHDA, CDR2 SQIVND, per germline (reference sequence). Trimming took off 10 bases at V and 2 bases at J, with 15 bases between the two ends. In DNA form, the CDR3 reads TGTGCCACCGGTAAGAGGGGAGGCAATCAGCCCCAGCATTTT. Translation gives CATGKRGGNQPQHF.

The J gene is TRBJ1-1, the V gene TRBV2; unclear D gene. There are 13 residues in the CDR3. Trimming cost V 5 bases and J 11 bases, with 18 bases left between them. Looked up from germline, CDR1 is SNHLY and CDR2 is FYNNEI. The CDR3 bases are TGTGCCAGCAGTACCTCCGGCCCCGACTTGGCTTTCTTT. Protein product: CASSTSGPDLAFF.

This clone occurred once. The V call is TRBV7-9, the J call TRBJ2-6, with a weak D call TRBD1 (5 bases). The CDR3 is 17 amino acids. Germline V gives CDR1 SEHNR, CDR2 FQNEAQ (reference sequence). Trimming shortened V by 8 bases and J by 0 bases, and 17 bases separated the two germline ends. The CDR3 reads CASLELGASSGANVLTF. The CDR3 coding sequence is TGTGCCAGCTTAGAGTTAGGGGCGAGCTCTGGGGCCAACGTCCTGACTTTC.

This chain connects TRBV18 to TRBJ1-3, with TRBD1 identical over 7 bases. There are 16 residues in the CDR3. V shed 5 bases, J shed 0 bases, and the junction held 7 bases outside the gene matches. Germline CDR1 reads KGHSH; CDR2 reads LQKENI. The CDR3 loop reads CASSSSTGNSGNTIYF. CDR3 DNA: TGTGCCAGCTCATCATCGACAGGGAACTCTGGAAACACCATATATTTT. The whole variable domain, remainder taken from reference TRBV18 and TRBJ1-3, is NAGVMQNPRHLVRRRGQEARLRCSPMKGHSHVYWYRQLPEEGLKFMVYLQKENIIDESGMPKERFSAEFPKEGPSILRIQQVVRGDSAAYFCASSSSTGNSGNTIYFGEGSWLTVV.

The chain links TRBV7-7 to TRBJ2-7; TRBD2 agrees at 14 bases. The length of the CDR3 is 17 residues. The junction had 9 bases not matched to a gene; V was cut back by 3 bases and J by 5 bases. Per germline, CDR1 SSHAT and CDR2 FNYEAQ (reference sequence). CDR3 bases: TGTGCCAGCAGCTTGAGACTAGCGGGAGGGCCGGGCAACGAGCAGTACTTC. Its translation is CASSLRLAGGPGNEQYF. The whole variable domain, filled in from reference TRBV7-7 and TRBJ2-7, reads GAGVSQSPRYKVTKRGQDVTLRCDPISSHATLYWYQQALGQGPEFLTYFNYEAQPDKSGLPSDRFSAERPEGSISTLTIQRTEQRDSAMYRCASSLRLAGGPGNEQYFGPGTRLTVT.